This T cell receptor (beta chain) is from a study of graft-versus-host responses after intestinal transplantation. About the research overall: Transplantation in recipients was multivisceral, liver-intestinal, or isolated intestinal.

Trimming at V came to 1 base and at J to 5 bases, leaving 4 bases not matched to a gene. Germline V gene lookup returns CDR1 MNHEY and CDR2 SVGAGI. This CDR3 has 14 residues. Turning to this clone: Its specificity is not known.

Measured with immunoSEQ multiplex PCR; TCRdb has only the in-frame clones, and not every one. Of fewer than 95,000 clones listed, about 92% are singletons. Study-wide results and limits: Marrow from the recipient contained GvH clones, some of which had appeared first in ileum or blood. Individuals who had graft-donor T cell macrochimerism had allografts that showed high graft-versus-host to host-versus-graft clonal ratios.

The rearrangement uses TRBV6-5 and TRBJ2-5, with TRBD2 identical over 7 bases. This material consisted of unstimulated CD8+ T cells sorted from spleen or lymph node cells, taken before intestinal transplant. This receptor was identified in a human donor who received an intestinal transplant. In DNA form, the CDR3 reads TGTGCCAGCAGTTACTTGGGGGGGGTGGAGACCCAGTACTTC. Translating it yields CASSYLGGVETQYF.